The rows below give T cell receptor beta chains drawn from one sample of a study of T cell changes during pregnancy in multiple sclerosis. TCRdb keeps only in-frame clones here, not all; method: immunoSEQ multiplex PCR. The data contain around 60,000 clones, around 96% of them singletons. Sequences were derived from CD8+ T cells from peripheral blood mononuclear cells, sampled after pregnancy. The receptors were sampled from a female donor with multiple sclerosis, enrolled in a pregnancy study. The CDR3 runs from the conserved cysteine through the conserved F or W. A D gene is named only where the DNA matches it firmly. Expanded clones get a size class; other rows say once, few or many, or leave the size out.

>NA|TRBD1|TRBJ2-7|TRBV6-5
CASSYGQVSYEQYF
TGTGCCAGCAGTTACGGACAGGTCTCCTACGAGCAGTACTTC
>few|TRBD1|TRBJ2-7|TRBV27
CASSYRGGGYEQYF
TGTGCCAGCAGTTACAGGGGTGGGGGCTACGAGCAGTACTTC
>NA|NA|TRBJ2-3|TRBV28
CASSLRGDTQYF
TGTGCCAGCAGTTTACGGGGAGATACGCAGTATTTT
>NA|NA|TRBJ1-2|TRBV2
CASSEPGGYYGYTF
TGTGCCAGCAGTGAACCGGGAGGCTACTATGGCTACACCTTC
>NA|NA|TRBJ1-1|TRBV21-1
CASSKEGTAYTEAFF
TGTGCCAGCAGCAAAGAGGGGACAGCTTACACTGAAGCTTTCTTT
>NA|TRBD2|TRBJ2-7|TRBV7-9
CASSSTLAGGTSSYEQYF
TGTGCCAGCAGCTCCACACTAGCGGGAGGCACGAGCTCCTACGAGCAGTACTTC
>NA|TRBD2|TRBJ2-4|TRBV2
CASSEIGPLAASNIQYF
TGTGCCAGCAGTGAGATAGGTCCGCTAGCGGCCTCTAACATTCAGTACTTC
>NA|TRBD1|TRBJ2-7|TRBV4-1
CASSFRDRGSYEQYF
TGCGCCAGCAGCTTCCGGGACAGGGGCTCCTACGAGCAGTACTTC
>NA|TRBD1|TRBJ2-7|TRBV4-1
CASSPDRGPSYEQYF
TGCGCCAGCAGCCCAGACAGGGGGCCATCCTACGAGCAGTACTTC
>NA|NA|TRBJ2-5|TRBV5-4
CASSQAGAYQETQYF
TGTGCCAGCAGCCAGGCAGGGGCGTACCAAGAGACCCAGTACTTC
>NA|NA|TRBJ2-5|TRBV19
CASSISTGTQETQYF
TGTGCCAGTAGTATCTCTACAGGGACGCAAGAGACCCAGTACTTC
>NA|NA|TRBJ2-1|TRBV27
CASSTILGGNEQFF
TGTGCCAGCAGTACTATACTAGGGGGCAATGAGCAGTTCTTC
>NA|TRBD2|TRBJ2-1|TRBV10-3
CATRLAGGIPYNEQFF
TGTGCCACTAGACTAGCGGGAGGAATCCCCTACAATGAGCAGTTCTTC
>NA|NA|TRBJ2-1|TRBV11-2
CASSSDVAGPHNEQFF
TGTGCCAGCAGCTCCGATGTCGCGGGCCCACACAATGAGCAGTTCTTC
>NA|TRBD2|TRBJ2-7|TRBV6-5
CASSGGLAGEQYF
TGTGCCAGCAGCGGGGGACTAGCGGGCGAGCAGTACTTC
>NA|TRBD1|TRBJ2-3|TRBV18
CASSDGTGKDTQYF
TGTGCCAGCTCAGACGGGACAGGGAAGGATACGCAGTATTTT
>NA|TRBD2|TRBJ2-7|TRBV4-1
CASSPRLAGELYEQYF
TGCGCCAGCAGCCCTAGACTAGCGGGAGAACTTTACGAGCAGTACTTC
>NA|NA|TRBJ2-7|TRBV5-1
CASSYYTGTSSYEQYF
TGCGCCAGCAGCTATTATACCGGGACAAGCTCCTACGAGCAGTACTTC
>NA|NA|TRBJ2-5|TRBV6-1
CASMKGEEETQYF
TGTGCCAGCATGAAGGGAGAGGAAGAGACCCAGTACTTC
>once|NA|TRBJ1-1|TRBV7-9
CASSAAGGLHTEAFF
TGTGCCAGCAGCGCCGCGGGGGGGCTGCACACTGAAGCTTTCTTT
>NA|TRBD1|TRBJ2-6|TRBV28
CASSYGTGFGANVLTF
TGTGCCAGCAGTTACGGGACAGGTTTTGGGGCCAACGTCCTGACTTTC
>NA|NA|TRBJ1-2|TRBV6-1
CASSSGSYGYTF
TGTGCCAGCAGTTCGGGTTCCTATGGCTACACCTTC
>NA|NA|TRBJ2-1|TRBV7-6
CASSQRSGPHNEQFF
TGTGCCAGCAGTCAACGAAGCGGGCCACACAATGAGCAGTTCTTC
>NA|NA|TRBJ2-7|TRBV25-1
CASSPPPQVRYEQYF
TGTGCCAGCAGTCCGCCGCCGCAGGTCCGATACGAGCAGTACTTC
>NA|TRBD2|TRBJ2-7|TRBV2
CASSDPRTSSYEQYF
TGTGCCAGCAGTGACCCCAGGACTAGCTCCTACGAGCAGTACTTC
>NA|NA|TRBJ2-5|TRBV6-5
CASSYRQTYQETQYF
TGTGCCAGCAGTTACCGACAGACGTACCAAGAGACCCAGTACTTC
>NA|NA|TRBJ2-1|TRBV7-6
CASSLAGGQFGSNEQFF
TGTGCCAGCAGCCTAGCCGGGGGACAGTTTGGCTCCAATGAGCAGTTCTTC
>NA|TRBD1|TRBJ2-7|TRBV29-1
CSVTTGGIYEQYF
TGCAGCGTAACGACAGGGGGAATCTACGAGCAGTACTTC
>NA|TRBD2|TRBJ2-1|TRBV6-1
CASSERAGSNYNEQFF
TGTGCCAGCAGTGAAAGAGCGGGGTCTAACTACAATGAGCAGTTCTTC
>NA|NA|TRBJ2-5|TRBV7-2
CASSLDDSTQETQYF
TGTGCCAGCAGCTTAGATGACAGTACACAAGAGACCCAGTACTTC
>NA|NA|TRBJ2-1|TRBV27
CASSLASNYNEQFF
TGTGCCAGCAGTTTGGCTAGCAACTACAATGAGCAGTTCTTC
>NA|TRBD2|TRBJ2-3|TRBV28
CASSLAGGGDTQYF
TGTGCCAGCAGCCTAGCGGGAGGGGGGGATACGCAGTATTTT
>few|NA|TRBJ1-4|TRBV4-1
CASSQVQADEKLFF
TGCGCCAGCAGCCAAGTTCAGGCCGATGAAAAACTGTTTTTT
>NA|TRBD1|TRBJ2-7|TRBV5-4
CASSHGQGAYEQYF
TGTGCCAGCAGCCACGGACAGGGGGCCTACGAGCAGTACTTC
>NA|TRBD2|TRBJ2-5|TRBV5-3
CARSWWARVGGPEETQYF
TGTGCCAGAAGCTGGTGGGCTCGGGTGGGAGGGCCGGAGGAGACCCAGTACTTC
>NA|NA|TRBJ2-7|TRBV28
CASRQGNEQYF
TGTGCCAGCAGGCAGGGGAACGAGCAGTACTTC
>NA|NA|TRBJ2-7|TRBV2
CASSPYRGRRPYEQYF
TGTGCCAGCTCCCCATATCGGGGGAGACGTCCTTACGAGCAGTACTTC
>NA|TRBD1|TRBJ2-7|TRBV28
CASSFLDFNRGMDGYEQYF
TGTGCCAGCAGTTTTCTCGACTTTAACAGGGGGATGGACGGCTACGAGCAGTACTTC